Detailed here is one TCR beta chain. Its matching antigen is unknown. Donors came from a validation cohort of approximately 110 subjects, distinct from the first 666-subject cohort. Repertoires were generated with immunoSEQ multiplex PCR, while TCRdb's copy carries only in-frame clones and drops some. The sample carries 150,000 to 200,000 clones, 85% recorded once. Per germline, CDR1 KGHSH and CDR2 LQKENI. Trimming took 3 bases from V and 3 from J; bases not matched to a gene: 12. This CDR3 spans 17 amino acids. This specimen comes from a study of cytomegalovirus exposure and HLA in healthy donors. Study-wide findings and caveats: Reported results showed that the classifier diagnosed cytomegalovirus status with high specificity and sensitivity. Most TCR sequences were seen very rarely across donors, but some public TCRs occurred in many.

Material: PBMCs. The source is a man aged 18-30 years in good health and CMV-seropositive. The chain joins TRBV18 to TRBJ2-7; TRBD2 aligns across 9 bases. CDR3 nucleotides: TGTGCCAGCTCACCCATAGCGGGAGTCTCCCGCTACTACGAGCAGTACTTC. This translates into CASSPIAGVSRYYEQYF.